This T cell receptor beta chain stems from a study of T cell repertoires in cytomegalovirus infection. In the study overall: Shared public TCR beta signatures pointed to both CMV infection and a matching HLA type. Findings and limits, study-wide: Within the response measured ex vivo, HLA-C-restricted CMV-specific TCR beta clonotypes were dominant. Cumulated frequencies of public TCR beta families served to identify carriers of CMV plus the relevant HLA.

The CDR3 covers 14 residues. V lost 7 bases and J lost 5, with 15 bases in between. Germline values: CDR1 MNHEY, CDR2 SVGAGI. This clonotype was seen ten or more times. Its antigen is as yet unknown. TCRdb ran MiXCR on the reads and lists one entry per CDR3 protein. Counted here are roughly 500,000 distinct CDR3 sequences, 16% occurring once; the ten biggest clones make up about 24%. The rearrangement joins TRBV6-5 to TRBJ1-5; D perhaps matches TRBD1 (5 bases). The material sequenced was CD8+ T cells from PBMCs. The TCR comes from a human donor in good health (CMV status not recorded). Some clones in this sample may be carry-over from other donors' samples. CDR3 DNA: TGTGCCAGCAAGCATCGGGGGGGGGATCAGCCCCAGCATTTT. Amino acids: CASKHRGGDQPQHF.